This T cell receptor (beta chain) is from a study of beta chain features in type 1 diabetes. General study results and limits: Sequencing used cDNA, and cells with high TCR expression could therefore be over-represented. Insertion counts at VDJ junctions were lower in type 1 diabetes patients, who also showed more deletions there. The similarity of naive, central memory and Treg TCRB repertoires appeared greater among patients than among healthy donors.

Each of the CD4+ naive, central memory, regulatory and stem cell-like memory populations was sorted via CD45RO/CCR7/CD25/CD127/CD95/CD27. Reverse transcription of all isolated RNA meant that expressed TCRB transcripts were sequenced. TCRdb's copy holds only in-frame clones and misses some; the assay was immunoSEQ multiplex PCR. The table lists roughly 400,000 clones, over 11% of them singletons, with roughly 0.036% in the top ten. A few counts support this clone. The target antigen is unknown. The trim removed 0 bases at V and 8 bases at J, leaving 3 bases unmatched. There are 14 residues in the CDR3. Germline assignment: CDR1 MNHNY and CDR2 SVGAGI (reference sequence).

The sequenced sample consisted of naive CD4+ T cells from blood. The chain uses TRBV6-6 and TRBJ1-2; 10 bases align to TRBD1. This sequence originates from a young man in good health. The DNA for the CDR3 is TGTGCCAGCAGTTACTCGGACAGGGGGAAAGGCTACACCTTC. Protein product: CASSYSDRGKGYTF.